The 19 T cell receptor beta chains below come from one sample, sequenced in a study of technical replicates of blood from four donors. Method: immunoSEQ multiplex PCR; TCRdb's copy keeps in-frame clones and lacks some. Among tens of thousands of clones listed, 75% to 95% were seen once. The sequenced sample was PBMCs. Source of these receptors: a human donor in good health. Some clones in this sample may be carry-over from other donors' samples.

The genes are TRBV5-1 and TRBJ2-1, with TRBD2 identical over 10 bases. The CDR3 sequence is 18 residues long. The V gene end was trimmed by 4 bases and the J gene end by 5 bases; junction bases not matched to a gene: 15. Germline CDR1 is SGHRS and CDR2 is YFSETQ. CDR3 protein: CASSSSGGHSSSNNEQFF. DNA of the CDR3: TGCGCCAGCAGCAGTAGCGGGGGGCACTCATCTTCCAACAATGAGCAGTTCTTC.

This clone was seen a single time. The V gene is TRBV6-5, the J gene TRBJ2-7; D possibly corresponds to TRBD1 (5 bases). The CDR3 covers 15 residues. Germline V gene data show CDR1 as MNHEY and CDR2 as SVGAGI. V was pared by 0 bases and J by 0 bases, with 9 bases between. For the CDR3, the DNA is TGTGCCAGCAGTTACTCGACAGAGCCCTCCTACGAGCAGTACTTC. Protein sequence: CASSYSTEPSYEQYF.

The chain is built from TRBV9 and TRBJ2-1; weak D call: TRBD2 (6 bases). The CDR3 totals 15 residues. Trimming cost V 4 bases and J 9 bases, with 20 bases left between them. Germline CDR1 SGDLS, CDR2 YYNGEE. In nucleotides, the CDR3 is TGTGCCAGCAGCCCCCAAGGAGGGGCTCAGGGTGAGCAGTTCTTC. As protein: CASSPQGGAQGEQFF.

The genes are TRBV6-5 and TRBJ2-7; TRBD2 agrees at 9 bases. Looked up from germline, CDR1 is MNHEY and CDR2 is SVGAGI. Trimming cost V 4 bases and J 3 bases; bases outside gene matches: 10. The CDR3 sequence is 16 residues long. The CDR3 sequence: CASSSAAGGLFYEQYF. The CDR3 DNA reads TGTGCCAGCAGTTCGGCAGCGGGGGGTCTTTTCTACGAGCAGTACTTC.

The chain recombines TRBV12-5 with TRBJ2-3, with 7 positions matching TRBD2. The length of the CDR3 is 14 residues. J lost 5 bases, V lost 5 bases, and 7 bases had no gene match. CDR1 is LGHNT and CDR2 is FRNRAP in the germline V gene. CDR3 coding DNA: TGTGCTAGTGGTCCCCGGGTAGCGGGAGATACGCAGTATTTT. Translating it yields CASGPRVAGDTQYF. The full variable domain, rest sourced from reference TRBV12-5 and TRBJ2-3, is DARVTQTPRHKVTEMGQEVTMRCQPILGHNTVFWYRQTMMQGLELLAYFRNRAPLDDSGMPKDRFSAEMPDATLATLKIQPSEPRDSAVYFCASGPRVAGDTQYFGPGTRLTVL.

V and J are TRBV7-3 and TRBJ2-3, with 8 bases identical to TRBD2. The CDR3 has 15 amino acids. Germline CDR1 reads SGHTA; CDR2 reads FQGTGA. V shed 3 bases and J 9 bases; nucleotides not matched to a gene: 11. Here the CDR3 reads CASSFGARGATTQYF. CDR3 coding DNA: TGTGCCAGCAGCTTCGGGGCGCGGGGGGCAACGACGCAGTATTTT.

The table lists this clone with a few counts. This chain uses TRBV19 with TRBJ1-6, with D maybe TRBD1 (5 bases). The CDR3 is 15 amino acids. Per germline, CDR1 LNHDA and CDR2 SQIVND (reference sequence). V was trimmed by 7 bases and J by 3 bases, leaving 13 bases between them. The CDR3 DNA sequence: TGTGCCAGTACCCAGGGATCAGGCTATAATTCACCCCTCCACTTT. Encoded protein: CASTQGSGYNSPLHF.

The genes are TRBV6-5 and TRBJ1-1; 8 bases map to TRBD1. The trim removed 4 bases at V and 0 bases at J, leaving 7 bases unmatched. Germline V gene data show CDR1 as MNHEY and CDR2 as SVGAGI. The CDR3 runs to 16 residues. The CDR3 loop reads CASSSDRGFLNTEAFF. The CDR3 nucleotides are TGTGCCAGCAGTTCCGACAGGGGATTTCTGAACACTGAAGCTTTCTTT.

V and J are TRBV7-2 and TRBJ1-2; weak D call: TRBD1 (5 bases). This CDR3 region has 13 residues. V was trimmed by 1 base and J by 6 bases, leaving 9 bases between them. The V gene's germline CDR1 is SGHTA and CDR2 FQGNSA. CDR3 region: CASSLGRADGYTF. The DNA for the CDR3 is TGTGCCAGCAGCTTAGGCAGGGCGGATGGCTACACCTTC.

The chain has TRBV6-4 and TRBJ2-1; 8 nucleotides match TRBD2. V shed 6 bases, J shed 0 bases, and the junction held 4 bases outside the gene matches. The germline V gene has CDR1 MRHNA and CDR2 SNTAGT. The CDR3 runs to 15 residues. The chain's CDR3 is CASSPTSVSYNEQFF. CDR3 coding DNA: TGTGCCAGCAGCCCGACTAGCGTCTCCTACAATGAGCAGTTCTTC.

CDR3 nucleotide sequence: TGTGCCAGCAGCGCGACAGGGGGCTGGACTGAAGCTTTCTTT. Translating it yields CASSATGGWTEAFF. The V call is TRBV5-5, the J call TRBJ1-1; 10 bases agree with TRBD1. The CDR3 consists of 14 residues. The germline V gene has CDR1 SGHKS and CDR2 YYEKEE (reference sequence). V lost 4 bases and J lost 5; bases outside the gene matches: 5.

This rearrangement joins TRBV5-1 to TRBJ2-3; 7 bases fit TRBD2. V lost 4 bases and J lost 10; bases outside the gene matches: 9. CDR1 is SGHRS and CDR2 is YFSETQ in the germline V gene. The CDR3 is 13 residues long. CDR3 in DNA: TGCGCCAGCAGCGACCCGACTAGCCGATCGCAGTATTTT. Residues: CASSDPTSRSQYF.

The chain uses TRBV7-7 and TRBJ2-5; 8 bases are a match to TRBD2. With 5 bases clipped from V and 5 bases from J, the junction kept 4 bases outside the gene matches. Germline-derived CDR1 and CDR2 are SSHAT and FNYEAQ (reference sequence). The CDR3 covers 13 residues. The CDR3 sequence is CASSRGRLETQYF. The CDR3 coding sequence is TGTGCCAGCAGCCGCGGGAGGTTGGAGACCCAGTACTTC.

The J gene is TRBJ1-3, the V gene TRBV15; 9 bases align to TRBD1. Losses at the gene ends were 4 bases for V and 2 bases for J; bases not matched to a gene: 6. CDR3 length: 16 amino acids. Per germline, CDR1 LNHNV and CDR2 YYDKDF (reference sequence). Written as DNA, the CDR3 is TGTGCCACCAGCAAGGGAACAGGGGGCGCTGGAAACACCATATATTTT. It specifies CATSKGTGGAGNTIYF.

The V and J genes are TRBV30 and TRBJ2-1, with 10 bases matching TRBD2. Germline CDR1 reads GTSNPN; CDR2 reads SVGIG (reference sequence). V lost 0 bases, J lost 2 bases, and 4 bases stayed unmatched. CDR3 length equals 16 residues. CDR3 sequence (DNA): TGTGCCTGGAGTGTACCTAGCGGGGGAACCTACAATGAGCAGTTCTTC. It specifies CAWSVPSGGTYNEQFF.

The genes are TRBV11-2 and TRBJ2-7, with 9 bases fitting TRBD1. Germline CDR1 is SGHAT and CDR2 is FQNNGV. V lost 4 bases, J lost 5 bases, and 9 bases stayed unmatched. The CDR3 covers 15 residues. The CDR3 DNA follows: TGTGCCAGCAGCTCTGTGACAGGGGGTCCCCACGAGCAGTACTTC. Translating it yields CASSSVTGGPHEQYF.

The chain's CDR3 is CATSPAGGSETQYF. In nucleotides, the CDR3 is TGTGCCACCAGCCCCGCAGGGGGGTCGGAGACCCAGTACTTC. The V gene is TRBV15, the J gene TRBJ2-5; D may be TRBD1 (7 bases). The CDR3 consists of 14 residues. Germline V gives CDR1 LNHNV, CDR2 YYDKDF (reference sequence). V gave up 5 bases and J gave up 5 bases, with 15 bases separating them.

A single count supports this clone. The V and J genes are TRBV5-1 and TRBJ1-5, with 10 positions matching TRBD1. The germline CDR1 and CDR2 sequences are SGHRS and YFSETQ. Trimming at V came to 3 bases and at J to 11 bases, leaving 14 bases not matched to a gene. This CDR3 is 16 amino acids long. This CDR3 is CASSSGTGESSQAQHF. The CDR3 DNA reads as TGCGCCAGCAGCTCCGGGACAGGGGAATCAAGCCAGGCCCAGCATTTT.

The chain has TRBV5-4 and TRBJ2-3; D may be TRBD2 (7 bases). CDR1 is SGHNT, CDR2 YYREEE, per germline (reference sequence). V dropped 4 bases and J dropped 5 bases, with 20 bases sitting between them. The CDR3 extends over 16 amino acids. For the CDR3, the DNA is TGTGCCAGCAGCCTTGGGGGAGGGGGGCCGGGAGATACGCAGTATTTT. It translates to CASSLGGGGPGDTQYF.